These 3 T cell receptor beta chains share one sample of origin, sequenced in a study of human T cells and chemical hapten exposure. TCRdb re-called the RACE reads through MiXCR, storing one row per CDR3 protein. The sample holds approximately 32,000 distinct CDR3 sequences, about 5% seen once. The sample's time point: patch test 3, about 24 weeks after DPC sensitization. As for treatment: therapeutic diphenylcyclopropenone sensitization with weekly scalp DPC. The source material was whole blood, sampled in connection with sensitization to the hapten diphenylcyclopropenone (DPC). The receptor set was obtained from a man aged 25 to 40 with alopecia areata. Some clones in this sample may be carry-over from other donors' samples.

This clonotype was picked up a small number of times. This chain uses TRBV6-6 with TRBJ1-5, with D unresolved. Germline values: CDR1 MNHNY, CDR2 SVGAGI (reference sequence). The CDR3 runs to 15 residues. V lost 5 bases and J 7 bases, leaving 18 bases between the germline ends. The CDR3 DNA is TGTGCCAGCAGTCCTAGCCGTATAGCCCCCCAGCCCCAGCATTTT. Amino acids: CASSPSRIAPQPQHF.

The table lists this clonotype with many counts. The chain uses TRBV5-1 and TRBJ1-1; D ambiguous. CDR1 is SGHRS, CDR2 YFSETQ, per germline. This CDR3 is 14 amino acids long. Trimming shortened V by 3 bases and J by 5 bases, and 14 bases separated the two germline ends. For the CDR3, the DNA is TGCGCCAGCAGCTCCTCCGCGGACGGAACTGAAGCTTTCTTT. Translated, it gives CASSSSADGTEAFF.

This clonotype was detected many times. This sequence joins TRBV6-1 and TRBJ2-1, with 7 bases lining up with TRBD2. The junction had 12 bases not matched to a gene; V was cut back by 7 bases and J by 12 bases. Looked up from germline, CDR1 is MNHNS and CDR2 is SASEGT. There are 13 residues in the CDR3. DNA of the CDR3: TGTGCCAGCACCCCCTGGGACTACCCTGGGCAGTTCTTC. Protein product: CASTPWDYPGQFF.